The 24 T cell receptor beta chains presented below share a single source sample, sequenced in a study of cytomegalovirus exposure and HLA in healthy donors (dated by TCRdb to about 2017). Libraries were built with the immunoSEQ multiplex PCR assay. TCRdb limited this immuneACCESS table to in-frame rearrangements with V and J called. A share of clones is missing; checked studies link under half to unresolved V genes, and the rest is unexplained. This sample is represented by more than 90,000 clones; around 85% of them were singletons. The top ten hold approximately 4.5% of the sample. The specimen sequenced was PBMCs. The receptors come from a man aged 18 to 29 in good health and CMV-seropositive.

The gene calls are TRBV6-5 and TRBJ2-5; the match to TRBD2 covers 11 bases. V shed 8 bases, J shed 5 bases, and the junction held 10 bases outside the gene matches. This CDR3 region has 15 residues. From germline, CDR1 is MNHEY and CDR2 SVGAGI. Written as DNA, the CDR3 is TGTGCCAGCCGACTCTTAGCGGGGGGGGTTGAGACCCAGTACTTC. This translates into CASRLLAGGVETQYF.

This chain connects TRBV6-5 to TRBJ1-1; D may be TRBD1 (6 bases). The V end was cut by 10 bases, the J end by 1 base, with 13 bases between. This CDR3 has 13 amino acids. Germline V CDR1 and CDR2: MNHEY, SVGAGI. CDR3 coding DNA: TGTGCCATTAAGGACAGCCCGAACACTGAAGCTTTCTTT. It specifies CAIKDSPNTEAFF.

This sequence joins TRBV4-1 and TRBJ2-2; 8 bases line up with TRBD1. Per germline, CDR1 MGHRA and CDR2 YSYEKL. With V trimmed by 0 bases and J by 0 bases, 0 bases remained unmatched. The CDR3 sequence is 16 residues long. This CDR3 is CASSQEGQANTGELFF. In DNA form, the CDR3 reads TGCGCCAGCAGCCAAGAGGGACAGGCGAACACCGGGGAGCTGTTTTTT.

This chain uses TRBV19 with TRBJ1-1; the D is unclear. There are 13 residues in the CDR3. The germline gives CDR1 LNHDA, CDR2 SQIVND (reference sequence). Between the trimmed V and J ends, which lost 6 bases and 1 base, there was a span of 9 bases. CDR3 nucleotides: TGTGCCAGTAGACAGACGACGAACACTGAAGCTTTCTTT. This codes for CASRQTTNTEAFF.

The chain has TRBV4-1 and TRBJ1-6; 9 positions match TRBD1. Trimming at V came to 1 base and at J to 5 bases, leaving 6 bases not matched to a gene. CDR3 size: 17 residues. The germline CDR1 and CDR2 sequences are MGHRA and YSYEKL. The DNA of the CDR3 is TGCGCCAGCAGCCAAGCCAGGACAGGGGACCATAATTCACCCCTCCACTTT. Translated, it gives CASSQARTGDHNSPLHF.

The chain couples TRBV5-1 to TRBJ2-3; 7 nucleotides line up with TRBD2. The CDR3 contains 14 residues. The J segment lost 0 bases and the V segment lost 7 bases, leaving 5 bases of the junction unmatched. Germline CDR1 SGHRS, CDR2 YFSETQ. CDR3 sequence reads: CASGGDPSTDTQYF. CDR3 in DNA: TGCGCCAGCGGGGGGGACCCTAGCACAGATACGCAGTATTTT.

This clone was seen only a few times. This chain uses TRBV28 with TRBJ1-2; D remains unclear. The CDR3 consists of 16 residues. Trimming took 4 bases from V and 2 from J, leaving 17 bases between them. From germline, CDR1 is MDHEN and CDR2 SYDVKM. The CDR3 loop is CASSSPRRFVNYGYTF. In DNA, the CDR3 is TGTGCCAGCAGTTCCCCTCGGCGGTTCGTGAACTATGGCTACACCTTC.

The V gene is TRBV7-9, the J gene TRBJ1-3; the D gene is possibly TRBD1 (5 bases). This CDR3 comprises 13 residues. Trimming removed 10 bases at V and 0 bases at J, with 10 bases between. Germline CDR1 SEHNR, CDR2 FQNEAQ (reference sequence). CDR3 nucleotide sequence: TGTGCCACTCAGGGAATCTCTGGAAACACCATATATTTT. Translation gives CATQGISGNTIYF.

The chain is built from TRBV5-1 and TRBJ1-4; D gene unclear. CDR1 is SGHRS and CDR2 is YFSETQ in the germline V gene. Trimming removed 1 base at V and 4 bases at J, with 8 bases between. The CDR3 totals 14 residues. The CDR3 DNA is TGCGCCAGCAGCTTGTGGCCGGGTAATGAAAAACTGTTTTTT. This sequence encodes CASSLWPGNEKLFF.

The chain links TRBV10-1 to TRBJ2-7; weak D call: TRBD1 (5 bases). Germline V gene sequence: CDR1 WNHNN, CDR2 SYGVQD (reference sequence). The CDR3 length is 13 residues. Trimming removed 4 bases from V and 6 bases from J, with 13 bases in between. The CDR3 loop is CASSGTRSGEQYF. The CDR3 nucleotides read TGCGCCAGCAGTGGGACACGAAGTGGCGAGCAGTACTTC.

This clone was recorded a few times. This sequence joins TRBV7-2 and TRBJ1-4; 10 bases line up with TRBD1. The germline CDR1 and CDR2 sequences are SGHTA and FQGNSA. V lost 3 bases to trimming and J lost 8 bases; unmatched junction nucleotides: 6. The CDR3 is 15 residues long. For the CDR3, the DNA is TGTGCCAGCAGCTTGTCCGGGACAGGGGAGGAAAAACTGTTTTTT. Protein product: CASSLSGTGEEKLFF.

The gene calls are TRBV4-2 and TRBJ1-4; 7 nucleotides line up with TRBD1. The germline CDR1 and CDR2 sequences are LGHNA and YNFKEQ. The CDR3 totals 16 residues. J lost 10 bases, V lost 0 bases, and 11 bases had no gene match. DNA for the CDR3: TGTGCCAGCAGCCAAGACCCAGGGGGATTGAAAGGAAAACTGTTTTTT. Amino acids: CASSQDPGGLKGKLFF.

The V and J genes are TRBV14 and TRBJ1-4; no firm D call. The V end lost 2 bases, the J end lost 8 bases, and 12 bases lay between the germline ends. CDR3 size: 14 residues. The germline V gene has CDR1 SGHDN and CDR2 FVKESK. For the CDR3, the DNA is TGTGCCAGCAGCCAACTAGGTATAGAGGAAAAACTGTTTTTT. Translating gives CASSQLGIEEKLFF.

This chain uses TRBV7-8 with TRBJ1-5; a possible D gene is TRBD1 (5 bases). Looked up from germline, CDR1 is SGHVS and CDR2 is FQNEAQ. V was clipped by 1 base and J by 2 bases, with 9 bases between them. The CDR3 covers 15 residues. The CDR3 DNA reads as TGTGCCAGCAGCTTAGTGGGGGGAGGCAATCAGCCCCAGCATTTT. It yields the protein CASSLVGGGNQPQHF.

The chain recombines TRBV6-1 with TRBJ1-5, with D hard to call. Germline CDR1 MNHNS, CDR2 SASEGT. The CDR3 loop spans 14 amino acids. V lost 4 bases and J lost 0, with 7 bases in between. The CDR3 spells CASSVKHSNQPQHF. In nucleotides, the CDR3 is TGTGCCAGCAGTGTCAAGCATAGCAATCAGCCCCAGCATTTT.

This chain links TRBV21-1 with TRBJ1-2; TRBD1 was called by the table and not checked on the DNA. TRBV21-1 is classified as a pseudogene. CDR3 length equals 20 residues. Here the CDR3 DNA reads TGTGCCAGCAGCAAATTTGGAAAGAAGGCCCCGACAGCCGCTAACTATGGCTACACCTTC. This sequence encodes CASSKFGKKAPTAANYGYTF.

The rearrangement joins TRBV28 to TRBJ2-1; D is unclear. The CDR3 covers 12 residues. V lost 5 bases, J lost 10 bases, and 12 bases lay in between. CDR1 is MDHEN and CDR2 is SYDVKM in the germline V gene. CDR3 protein: CASSRSGYEQFF. In DNA, the CDR3 is TGTGCCAGCAGTCGTTCGGGTTACGAGCAGTTCTTC.

The chain employs TRBV9 and TRBJ1-2; 9 bases match TRBD1. V was pared by 4 bases and J by 2 bases, with 3 bases of the junction left unmatched. Germline V gene sequence: CDR1 SGDLS, CDR2 YYNGEE. The CDR3 covers 14 residues. CDR3 DNA sequence: TGTGCCAGCAGCAGGGACAGGGAAAACTATGGCTACACCTTC. Translating it yields CASSRDRENYGYTF. The full variable domain, rest sourced from reference TRBV9 and TRBJ1-2, is DSGVTQTPKHLITATGQRVTLRCSPRSGDLSVYWYQQSLDQGLQFLIQYYNGEERAKGNILERFSAQQFPDLHSELNLSSLELGDSALYFCASSRDRENYGYTFGSGTRLTVV.

This clone showed up just once. The V and J genes are TRBV5-1 and TRBJ1-1; D possibly corresponds to TRBD1 (5 bases). From germline, CDR1 is SGHRS and CDR2 YFSETQ. Deletions cut 2 bases from V and 0 bases from J, with 8 bases between. The CDR3 has 14 residues. The CDR3 sequence: CASSFQDMNTEAFF. CDR3 coding DNA: TGCGCCAGCAGCTTCCAGGACATGAACACTGAAGCTTTCTTT.

The chain joins TRBV5-1 to TRBJ1-2, with D unclear. The CDR3 is 14 residues long. CDR1 and CDR2 (germline): SGHRS, YFSETQ. V lost 0 bases and J lost 4, with 10 bases in between. The CDR3, as DNA: TGCGCCAGCAGCTTGGCCGCGGATGTCTATGGCTACACCTTC. This codes for CASSLAADVYGYTF.

A note on this clone: This may be a read error, as it is one base from a much larger clone. V is TRBV6-5 and J is TRBJ2-3; 13 nucleotides match TRBD2. Germline assignment: CDR1 MNHEY and CDR2 SVGAGI. The CDR3 runs 15 residues. The trim removed 5 bases at V and 1 base at J, leaving 0 bases unmatched. The CDR3 region is CASSGLAGGTDTQYF. In DNA, the CDR3 is TGTGCCAGCAGTGGACTAGCGGGGGGCACAGATACGCAGTATTTT.

The chain joins TRBV5-6 to TRBJ1-4; D is unclear. This CDR3 comprises 17 residues. Germline assignment: CDR1 SGHDT and CDR2 YYEEEE. Trimming shortened V by 4 bases and J by 10 bases, and 26 bases separated the two germline ends. The CDR3 spells CASSQGPDERERGKLFF. The CDR3 region has the DNA TGTGCCAGCAGCCAAGGACCGGACGAAAGAGAGCGGGGAAAACTGTTTTTT.

The V gene is TRBV7-8, the J gene TRBJ2-7; the match to TRBD2 covers 9 bases. The CDR3 has 14 residues. Germline V gene sequence: CDR1 SGHVS, CDR2 FQNEAQ. The trim removed 4 bases at V and 3 bases at J, leaving 4 bases unmatched. The CDR3 DNA reads as TGTGCCAGCAGCTCAGGTAGCGGGGGCTACGAGCAGTACTTC. This translates into CASSSGSGGYEQYF.

The chain combines TRBV5-1 with TRBJ1-2; 7 positions agree with TRBD1. Germline CDR1 and CDR2: SGHRS and YFSETQ. V trimming: 0 bases; J trimming: 5 bases; junction bases outside the gene matches: 4. The CDR3 is 14 amino acids. CDR3 residues: CASSLAKQGYGYTF. For the CDR3, the DNA is TGCGCCAGCAGCTTGGCCAAACAGGGGTATGGCTACACCTTC.